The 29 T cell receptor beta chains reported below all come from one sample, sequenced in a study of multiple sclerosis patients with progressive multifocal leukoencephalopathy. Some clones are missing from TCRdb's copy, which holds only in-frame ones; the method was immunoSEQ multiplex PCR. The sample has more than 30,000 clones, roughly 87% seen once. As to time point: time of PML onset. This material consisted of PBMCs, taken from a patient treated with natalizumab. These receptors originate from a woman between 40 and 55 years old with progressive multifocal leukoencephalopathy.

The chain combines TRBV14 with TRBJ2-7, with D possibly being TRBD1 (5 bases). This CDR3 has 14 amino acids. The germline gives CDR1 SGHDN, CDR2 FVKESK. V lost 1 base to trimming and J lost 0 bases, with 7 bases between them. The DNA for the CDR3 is TGTGCCAGCAGCCAAGGGGGCGGCTCCTACGAGCAGTACTTC. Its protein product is CASSQGGGSYEQYF. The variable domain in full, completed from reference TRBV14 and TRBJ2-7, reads EAGVTQFPSHSVIEKGQTVTLRCDPISGHDNLYWYRRVMGKEIKFLLHFVKESKQDESGMPNNRFLAERTGGTYSTLKVQPAELEDSGVYFCASSQGGGSYEQYFGPGTRLTVT.

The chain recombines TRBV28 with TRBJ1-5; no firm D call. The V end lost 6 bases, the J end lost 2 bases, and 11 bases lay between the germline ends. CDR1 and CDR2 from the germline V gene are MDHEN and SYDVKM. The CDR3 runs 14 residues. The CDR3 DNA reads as TGTGCCAGCAGACCCACACACGGCAATCAGCCCCAGCATTTT. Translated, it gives CASRPTHGNQPQHF.

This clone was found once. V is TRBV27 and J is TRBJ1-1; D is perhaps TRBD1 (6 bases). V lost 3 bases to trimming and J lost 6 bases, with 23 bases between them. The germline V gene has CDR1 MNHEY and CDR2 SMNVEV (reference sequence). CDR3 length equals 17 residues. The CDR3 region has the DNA TGTGCCAGCAGTTTTATTCCCACAGGGCGGATCGGGGCTGAAGCTTTCTTT. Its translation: CASSFIPTGRIGAEAFF.

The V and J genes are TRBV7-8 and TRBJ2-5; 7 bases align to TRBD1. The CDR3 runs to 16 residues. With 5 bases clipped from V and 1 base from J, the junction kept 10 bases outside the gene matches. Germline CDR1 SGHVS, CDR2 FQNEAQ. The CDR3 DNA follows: TGTGCCAGCAGCGTATCACTAGGGACAGCCCAAGAGACCCAGTACTTC. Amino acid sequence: CASSVSLGTAQETQYF. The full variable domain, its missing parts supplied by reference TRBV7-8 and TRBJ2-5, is GAGVSQSPRYKVAKRGQDVALRCDPISGHVSLFWYQQALGQGPEFLTYFQNEAQLDKSGLPSDRFFAERPEGSVSTLKIQRTQQEDSAVYLCASSVSLGTAQETQYFGPGTRLLVL.

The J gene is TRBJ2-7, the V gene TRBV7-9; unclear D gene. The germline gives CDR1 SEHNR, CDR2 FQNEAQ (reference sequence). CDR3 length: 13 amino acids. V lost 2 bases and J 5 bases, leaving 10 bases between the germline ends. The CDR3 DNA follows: TGTGCCAGCAGCTTAACGAGGCAGGACGAGCAGTACTTC. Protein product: CASSLTRQDEQYF.

The CDR3 sequence: CASSQERGTGQPQHF. The CDR3 bases are TGCGCCAGCAGCCAAGAACGAGGGACGGGTCAGCCCCAGCATTTT. This chain links TRBV4-3 with TRBJ1-5; a weak D match, TRBD1 (5 bases). This CDR3 region has 15 residues. In germline, CDR1 is LGHNA, CDR2 YSLEER. V dropped 0 bases and J dropped 6 bases, with 12 bases sitting between them.

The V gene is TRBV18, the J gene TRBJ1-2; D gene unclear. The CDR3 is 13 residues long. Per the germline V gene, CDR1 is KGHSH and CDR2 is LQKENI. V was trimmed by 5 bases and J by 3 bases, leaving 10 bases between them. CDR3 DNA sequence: TGTGCCAGCTCATTCGGACCGGACTATGGCTACACCTTC. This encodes CASSFGPDYGYTF.

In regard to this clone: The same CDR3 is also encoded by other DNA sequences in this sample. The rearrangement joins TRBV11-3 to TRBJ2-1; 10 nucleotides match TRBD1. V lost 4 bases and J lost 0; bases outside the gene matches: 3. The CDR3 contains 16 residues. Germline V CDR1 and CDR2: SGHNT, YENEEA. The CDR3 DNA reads TGTGCCAGCAGCTCCCGGGACAGGGGCTCCTACAATGAGCAGTTCTTC. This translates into CASSSRDRGSYNEQFF.

Here the CDR3 reads CASSLLTGGSNEQFF. The CDR3 DNA is TGTGCCAGCAGCTTATTGACAGGCGGTTCCAATGAGCAGTTCTTC. The rearrangement uses TRBV7-9 and TRBJ2-1, with TRBD1 as a possible D gene (6 bases). This CDR3 is built from 15 residues. V lost 2 bases and J 6 bases, leaving 14 bases between the germline ends. Germline V gene lookup returns CDR1 SEHNR and CDR2 FQNEAQ (reference sequence).

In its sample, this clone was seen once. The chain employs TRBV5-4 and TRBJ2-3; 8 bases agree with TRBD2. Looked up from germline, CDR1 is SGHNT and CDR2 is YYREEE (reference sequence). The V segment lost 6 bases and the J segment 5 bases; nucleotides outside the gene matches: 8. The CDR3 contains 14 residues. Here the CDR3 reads CASNMGLDRDTQYF. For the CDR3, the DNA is TGTGCCAGCAACATGGGACTAGATCGAGATACGCAGTATTTT.

The CDR3 DNA reads as TGTGCCAGCAGCTTAGAATCCGTGAACACTGAAGCTTTCTTT. The encoded protein is CASSLESVNTEAFF. The gene calls are TRBV7-9 and TRBJ1-1; unclear D gene. Per germline, CDR1 SEHNR and CDR2 FQNEAQ (reference sequence). CDR3 length: 14 residues. V gave up 1 base and J gave up 0 bases, with 6 bases separating them.

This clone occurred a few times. CDR3: CASRPRPQTGNTIYF. CDR3 nucleotides: TGTGCCAGCAGGCCCCGGCCTCAGACAGGAAACACCATATATTTT. The gene calls are TRBV7-6 and TRBJ1-3; no reliable D call. Germline V gene lookup returns CDR1 SGHVS and CDR2 FNYEAQ. This CDR3 region has 15 residues. V lost 6 bases and J 4 bases, leaving 16 bases between the germline ends.

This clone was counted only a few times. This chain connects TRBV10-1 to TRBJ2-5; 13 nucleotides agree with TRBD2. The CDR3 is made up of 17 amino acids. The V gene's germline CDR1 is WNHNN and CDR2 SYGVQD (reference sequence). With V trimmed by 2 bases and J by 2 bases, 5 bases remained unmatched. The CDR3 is CASSEGLAGVWQETQYF. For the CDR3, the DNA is TGCGCCAGCAGTGAGGGACTAGCGGGAGTGTGGCAAGAGACCCAGTACTTC.

CDR3 in amino acids: CATSRDREVNYGYTF. The CDR3 nucleotides read TGTGCCACCAGCAGGGACAGGGAAGTCAACTATGGCTACACCTTC. This chain joins TRBV15 and TRBJ1-2; 8 bases align to TRBD1. V shed 3 bases and J 2 bases; nucleotides not matched to a gene: 5. Germline assignment: CDR1 LNHNV and CDR2 YYDKDF (reference sequence). CDR3 length: 15 residues.

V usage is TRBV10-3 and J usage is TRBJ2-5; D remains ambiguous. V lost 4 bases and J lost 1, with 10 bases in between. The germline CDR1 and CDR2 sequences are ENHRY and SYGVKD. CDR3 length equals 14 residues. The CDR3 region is CAISGGLPQETQYF. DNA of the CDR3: TGTGCCATCAGTGGGGGTCTGCCCCAAGAGACCCAGTACTTC.

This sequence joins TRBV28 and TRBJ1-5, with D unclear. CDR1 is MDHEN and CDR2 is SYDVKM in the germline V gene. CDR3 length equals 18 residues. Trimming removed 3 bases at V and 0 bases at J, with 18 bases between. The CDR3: CASSFPQERIHSNQPQHF. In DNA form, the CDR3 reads TGTGCCAGCAGTTTCCCCCAAGAACGGATCCATAGCAATCAGCCCCAGCATTTT. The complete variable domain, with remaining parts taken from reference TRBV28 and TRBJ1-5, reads DVKVTQSSRYLVKRTGEKVFLECVQDMDHENMFWYRQDPGLGLRLIYFSYDVKMKEKGDIPEGYSVSREKKERFSLILESASTNQTSMYLCASSFPQERIHSNQPQHFGDGTRLSIL.

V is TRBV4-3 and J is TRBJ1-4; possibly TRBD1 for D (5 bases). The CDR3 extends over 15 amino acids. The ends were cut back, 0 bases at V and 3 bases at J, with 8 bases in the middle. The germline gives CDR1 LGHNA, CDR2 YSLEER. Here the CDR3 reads CASSQETAPNEKLFF. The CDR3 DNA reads TGCGCCAGCAGCCAAGAGACAGCCCCTAATGAAAAACTGTTTTTT.

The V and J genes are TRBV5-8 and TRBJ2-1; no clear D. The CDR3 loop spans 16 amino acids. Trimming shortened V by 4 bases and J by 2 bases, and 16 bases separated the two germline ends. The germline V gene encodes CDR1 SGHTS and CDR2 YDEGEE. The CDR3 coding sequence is TGTGCCAGCAGCGTCAGGACCCTCGGCCCCTACAATGAGCAGTTCTTC. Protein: CASSVRTLGPYNEQFF.

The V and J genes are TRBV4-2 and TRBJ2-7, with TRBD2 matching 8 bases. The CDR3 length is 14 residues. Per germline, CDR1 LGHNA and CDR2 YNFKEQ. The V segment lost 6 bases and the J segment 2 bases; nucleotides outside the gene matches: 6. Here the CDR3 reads CASSPGGGPYEQYF. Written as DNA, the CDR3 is TGTGCCAGCAGTCCGGGAGGGGGGCCCTACGAGCAGTACTTC.

This CDR3 reads CASSPPGQDTGELFF. The DNA of the CDR3 is TGTGCCAGCTCACCGCCGGGACAGGACACCGGGGAGCTGTTTTTT. V usage is TRBV18 and J usage is TRBJ2-2; TRBD1 aligns across 8 bases. The V gene's germline CDR1 is KGHSH and CDR2 LQKENI. Losses at the gene ends were 3 bases for V and 3 bases for J; bases not matched to a gene: 3. This CDR3 comprises 15 residues. Full variable domain (rest looked up from reference TRBV18 and TRBJ2-2): NAGVMQNPRHLVRRRGQEARLRCSPMKGHSHVYWYRQLPEEGLKFMVYLQKENIIDESGMPKERFSAEFPKEGPSILRIQQVVRGDSAAYFCASSPPGQDTGELFFGEGSRLTVL.

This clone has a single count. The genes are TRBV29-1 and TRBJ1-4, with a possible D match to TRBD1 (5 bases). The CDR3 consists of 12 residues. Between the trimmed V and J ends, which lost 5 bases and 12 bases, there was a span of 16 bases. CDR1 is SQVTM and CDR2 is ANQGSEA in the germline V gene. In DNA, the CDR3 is TGCAGCGTTCGGGCAGGGACGATGGAACTGTTTTTT. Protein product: CSVRAGTMELFF.

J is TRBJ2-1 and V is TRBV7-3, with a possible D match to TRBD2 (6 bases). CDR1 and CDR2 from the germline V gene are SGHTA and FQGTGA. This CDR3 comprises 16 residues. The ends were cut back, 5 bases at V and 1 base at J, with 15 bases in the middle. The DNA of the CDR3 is TGTGCCAGCAGCAGCACTAGGGGAGGATCCTACAATGAGCAGTTCTTC. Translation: CASSSTRGGSYNEQFF.

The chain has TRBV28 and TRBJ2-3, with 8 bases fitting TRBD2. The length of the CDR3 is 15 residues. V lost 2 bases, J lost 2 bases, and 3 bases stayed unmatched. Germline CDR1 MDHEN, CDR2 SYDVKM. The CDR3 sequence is CASSLAGGFTDTQYF. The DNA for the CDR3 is TGTGCCAGCAGTTTAGCGGGAGGATTCACAGATACGCAGTATTTT.

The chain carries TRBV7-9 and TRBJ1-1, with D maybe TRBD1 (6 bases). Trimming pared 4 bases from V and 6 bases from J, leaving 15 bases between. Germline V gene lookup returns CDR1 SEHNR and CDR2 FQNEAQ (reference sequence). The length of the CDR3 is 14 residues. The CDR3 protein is CASSSLTGPPEAFF. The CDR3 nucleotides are TGTGCCAGCAGCTCCCTTACAGGGCCCCCTGAAGCTTTCTTT.

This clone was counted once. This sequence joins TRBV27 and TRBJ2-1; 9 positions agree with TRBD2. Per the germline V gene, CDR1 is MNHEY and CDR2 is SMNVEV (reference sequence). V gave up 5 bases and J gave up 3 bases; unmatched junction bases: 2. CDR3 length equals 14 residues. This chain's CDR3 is CASSLAGHYNEQFF. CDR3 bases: TGTGCCAGCAGTCTAGCGGGGCACTACAATGAGCAGTTCTTC.

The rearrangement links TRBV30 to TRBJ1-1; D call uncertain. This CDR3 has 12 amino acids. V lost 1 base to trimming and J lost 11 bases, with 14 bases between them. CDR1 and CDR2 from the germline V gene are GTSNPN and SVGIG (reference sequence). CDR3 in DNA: TGTGCCTGGAGTGCCGAAGGGCGGAGGGCTTTCTTT. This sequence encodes CAWSAEGRRAFF. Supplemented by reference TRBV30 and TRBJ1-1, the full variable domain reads SQTIHQWPATLVQPVGSPLSLECTVEGTSNPNLYWYRQAAGRGLQLLFYSVGIGQISSEVPQNLSASRPQDRQFILSSKKLLLSDSGFYLCAWSAEGRRAFFGQGTRLTVV.

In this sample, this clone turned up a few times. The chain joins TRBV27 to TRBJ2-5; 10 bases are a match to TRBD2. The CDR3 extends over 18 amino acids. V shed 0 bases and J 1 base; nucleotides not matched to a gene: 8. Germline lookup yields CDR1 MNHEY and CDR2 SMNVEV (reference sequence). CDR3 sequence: CASSLSPGSGGTQETQYF. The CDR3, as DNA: TGTGCCAGCAGTTTATCCCCGGGTAGCGGGGGGACCCAAGAGACCCAGTACTTC.

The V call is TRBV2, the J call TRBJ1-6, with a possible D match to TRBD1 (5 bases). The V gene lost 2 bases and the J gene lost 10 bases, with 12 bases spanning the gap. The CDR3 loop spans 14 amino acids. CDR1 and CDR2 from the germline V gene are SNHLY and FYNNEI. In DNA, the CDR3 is TGTGCCAGCAGTGAATCTGCTTGGGGCTCACCCCTCCACTTT. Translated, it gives CASSESAWGSPLHF.

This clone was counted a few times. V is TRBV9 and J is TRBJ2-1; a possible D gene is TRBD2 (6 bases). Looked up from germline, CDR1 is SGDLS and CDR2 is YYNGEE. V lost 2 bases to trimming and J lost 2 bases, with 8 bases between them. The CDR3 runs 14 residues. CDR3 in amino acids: CASSVGGTYNEQFF. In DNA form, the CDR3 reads TGTGCCAGCAGCGTCGGCGGGACCTACAATGAGCAGTTCTTC.